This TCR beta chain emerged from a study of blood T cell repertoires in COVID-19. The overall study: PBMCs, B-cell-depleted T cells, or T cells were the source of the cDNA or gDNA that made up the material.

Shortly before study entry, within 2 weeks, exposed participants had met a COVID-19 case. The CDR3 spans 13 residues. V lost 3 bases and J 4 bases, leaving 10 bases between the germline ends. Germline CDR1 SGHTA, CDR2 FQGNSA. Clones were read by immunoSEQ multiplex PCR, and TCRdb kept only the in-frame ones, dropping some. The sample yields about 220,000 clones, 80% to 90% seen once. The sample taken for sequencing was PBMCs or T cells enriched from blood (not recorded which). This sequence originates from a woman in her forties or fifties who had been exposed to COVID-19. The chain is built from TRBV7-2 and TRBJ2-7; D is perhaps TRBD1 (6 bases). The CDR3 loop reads CASSFRDTYEQYF. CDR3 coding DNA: TGTGCCAGCAGCTTCCGGGACACTTACGAGCAGTACTTC.